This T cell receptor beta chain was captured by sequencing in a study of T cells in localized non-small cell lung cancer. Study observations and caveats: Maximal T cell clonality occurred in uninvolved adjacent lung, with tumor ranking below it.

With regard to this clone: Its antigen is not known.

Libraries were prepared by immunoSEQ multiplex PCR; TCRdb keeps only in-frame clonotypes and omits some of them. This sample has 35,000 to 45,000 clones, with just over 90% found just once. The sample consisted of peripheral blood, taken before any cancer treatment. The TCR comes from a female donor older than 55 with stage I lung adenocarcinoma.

The CDR3 coding sequence is TGTGCCAGCAGCTCCCCCGTAAGATATACGCAGTATTTT. This encodes CASSSPVRYTQYF. The chain is built from TRBV7-2 and TRBJ2-3; D call uncertain. Germline V CDR1 and CDR2: SGHTA, FQGNSA. Between the trimmed V and J ends, which lost 4 bases and 7 bases, there was a span of 12 bases. The CDR3 runs to 13 residues.